The 6 T cell receptor beta chains below all came from one sample that was sequenced in a study of T cells in pancreatic ductal adenocarcinoma. Clones were read by immunoSEQ multiplex PCR, and TCRdb kept only the in-frame ones, dropping some. This sample has approximately 13,000 clones; about nine tenths occur once, and the top ten carry roughly 18%. Selected pancreatic ductal adenocarcinoma patients had undergone surgery without neoadjuvant therapy. Sample: PBMCs. All receptors come from a human donor with pancreatic ductal adenocarcinoma.

CDR3 DNA: TGTGCCAGTAGTACACCAGGGGGGAACACTGAAGCTTTCTTT. Protein: CASSTPGGNTEAFF. This sequence joins TRBV19 and TRBJ1-1, with TRBD1 matching 7 bases. Per germline, CDR1 LNHDA and CDR2 SQIVND (reference sequence). The CDR3 extends over 14 amino acids. With V trimmed by 4 bases and J by 1 base, 3 bases remained unmatched.

The rearrangement links TRBV6-5 to TRBJ1-1; D is possibly TRBD1 (6 bases). V was pared by 0 bases and J by 4 bases, with 12 bases between. Germline V gene data show CDR1 as MNHEY and CDR2 as SVGAGI. The CDR3 has 15 amino acids. The CDR3 coding sequence is TGTGCCAGCAGTTACTCCGGGGGGCGAGGCACTGAAGCTTTCTTT. It is translated as CASSYSGGRGTEAFF.

The CDR3 spells CASSPRWPRETQYF. In DNA form, the CDR3 reads TGTGCCAGCTCACCAAGGTGGCCGCGGGAGACCCAGTACTTC. The chain has TRBV18 and TRBJ2-5; no reliable D call. Germline lookup yields CDR1 KGHSH and CDR2 LQKENI. V lost 2 bases and J 5 bases, leaving 12 bases between the germline ends. The CDR3 runs 14 residues.

This chain links TRBV9 with TRBJ2-1; a possible D gene is TRBD1 (5 bases). This CDR3 has 17 amino acids. The germline V and J ends were trimmed by 3 bases and 1 base, with 17 bases remaining between them. Germline loops: CDR1 SGDLS, CDR2 YYNGEE. CDR3 bases: TGTGCCAGCAGCGAATTTTCCGACAGCCATTCCTACAATGAGCAGTTCTTC. Translating gives CASSEFSDSHSYNEQFF.

This chain joins TRBV19 and TRBJ2-1; possible D gene TRBD2, 5 bases. The V gene lost 3 bases and the J gene lost 6 bases, with 9 bases spanning the gap. The CDR3 has 13 amino acids. Germline CDR1 is LNHDA and CDR2 is SQIVND (reference sequence). The CDR3 sequence is CASSISRANEQFF. DNA of the CDR3: TGTGCCAGTAGTATTTCGCGGGCCAATGAGCAGTTCTTC.

J is TRBJ2-7 and V is TRBV5-8; TRBD1 matches at 8 bases. The CDR3 runs to 17 residues. J lost 4 bases, V lost 3 bases, and 15 bases had no gene match. Germline V gives CDR1 SGHTS, CDR2 YDEGEE. CDR3: CASSWVGPGQGKYEQYF. The CDR3, as DNA: TGTGCCAGCAGCTGGGTGGGTCCTGGACAGGGAAAATACGAGCAGTACTTC. Drawing the rest from reference TRBV5-8 and TRBJ2-7, the complete variable domain is EAGVTQSPTHLIKTRGQQATLRCSPISGHTSVYWYQQALGLGLQFLLWYDEGEERNRGNFPPRFSGRQFPNYSSELNVNALELEDSALYLCASSWVGPGQGKYEQYFGPGTRLTVT.